This T cell receptor beta chain stems from a study of blood T cell repertoires in COVID-19. Study-level information: Samples of COVID-19 (acute and convalescent) were obtained from the United States, Italy and Spain. PBMCs, B-cell-depleted T cells, or T cells were the source of the cDNA or gDNA that made up the material.

Authors' processing steps: How many nucleated cells were present was estimated from reference gene primer amplification. Some clones are missing from TCRdb's copy, which holds only in-frame ones; the method was immunoSEQ multiplex PCR. That table furnishes V, J and clone size, whereas the DNA furnished D and trimming. The sample lists approximately 40,000 clones, approximately 91% occurring once. The V gene's germline CDR1 is SGHRS and CDR2 YFSETQ. The V end lost 0 bases, the J end lost 6 bases, and 8 bases lay between the germline ends. The CDR3 has 13 amino acids. Specimen: peripheral blood. The receptor was isolated from a human donor in a cohort sampled during active COVID-19. This chain connects TRBV5-1 to TRBJ2-3; no firm D call. CDR3: CASSLASIDTQYF. The CDR3 DNA reads as TGCGCCAGCAGCTTGGCGTCTATTGATACGCAGTATTTT.